A selection of T cell receptor beta chains follows, all from one sample in a study of blood T cell repertoires in COVID-19. Measured with immunoSEQ multiplex PCR; TCRdb has only the in-frame clones, and not every one. The repertoire holds approximately 120,000 clones, with approximately 81% as singletons. The sequenced sample was peripheral blood. The receptors were gathered from a man older than 75 with COVID-19, enrolled during active disease. The CDR3 runs from the conserved cysteine through the conserved F or W. Fields, in order: clone size, J gene, V gene, D gene, CDR3 protein, CDR3 DNA. D genes are given only for firm matches. Clone sizes are given selectively: once, few, many, or a class where the clone is expanded.

size: .; J: TRBJ1-1; V: TRBV19; D: .; CDR3: CASVEPGHWNTEAFF; DNA: TGTGCCAGTGTAGAACCGGGACACTGGAACACTGAAGCTTTCTTT
size: .; J: TRBJ2-3; V: TRBV7-2; D: TRBD2; CDR3: CASSLDSGSRYTQYF; DNA: TGTGCCAGCAGCTTAGATAGCGGGAGTCGGTATACGCAGTATTTT
size: .; J: TRBJ2-7; V: TRBV18; D: TRBD1; CDR3: CASSPSGQLYEQYF; DNA: TGTGCCAGCTCACCCTCGGGACAGCTATACGAGCAGTACTTC
size: .; J: TRBJ1-2; V: TRBV9; D: TRBD1; CDR3: CASSVGDRGKRSYGYTF; DNA: TGTGCCAGCAGCGTAGGGGACAGGGGGAAGAGGAGCTATGGCTACACCTTC
size: .; J: TRBJ1-2; V: TRBV6-5; D: TRBD1; CDR3: CASSLGTAYGYTF; DNA: TGTGCCAGCAGTCTCGGGACAGCTTATGGCTACACCTTC
size: .; J: TRBJ2-1; V: TRBV11-3; D: .; CDR3: CASSLEAQGYNEQFF; DNA: TGTGCCAGCAGCTTGGAAGCACAGGGCTACAATGAGCAGTTCTTC
size: few; J: TRBJ2-7; V: TRBV4-1; D: .; CDR3: CASSHRNGYEQYF; DNA: TGCGCCAGCAGCCACCGAAACGGCTACGAGCAGTACTTC
size: .; J: TRBJ2-7; V: TRBV18; D: .; CDR3: CASSPGRYEQYF; DNA: TGTGCCAGCTCACCGGGGCGGTACGAGCAGTACTTC
size: .; J: TRBJ2-7; V: TRBV2; D: .; CDR3: CASSVPGVQYF; DNA: TGTGCCAGCAGTGTACCGGGGGTCCAGTACTTC
size: .; J: TRBJ1-2; V: TRBV29-1; D: .; CDR3: CSVRGIGGYTF; DNA: TGCAGCGTTAGGGGTATAGGAGGCTACACCTTC
size: .; J: TRBJ2-7; V: TRBV11-2; D: TRBD2; CDR3: CASSGGLAGLYEQYF; DNA: TGTGCCAGCAGCGGGGGACTAGCGGGGTTATACGAGCAGTACTTC
size: .; J: TRBJ1-4; V: TRBV5-4; D: .; CDR3: CASSFPEGGKLFF; DNA: TGTGCCAGCAGCTTCCCGGAGGGTGGAAAACTGTTTTTT
size: .; J: TRBJ1-1; V: TRBV2; D: .; CDR3: CASSESRGGGTEAFF; DNA: TGTGCCAGCAGCGAAAGCAGGGGCGGGGGGACTGAAGCTTTCTTT
size: .; J: TRBJ2-7; V: TRBV6-5; D: .; CDR3: CASSYGPSSPYEQYF; DNA: TGTGCCAGCAGTTATGGTCCTAGCTCGCCCTACGAGCAGTACTTC
size: .; J: TRBJ2-7; V: TRBV29-1; D: .; CDR3: CSVEDEDSPYEQYF; DNA: TGCAGCGTTGAAGACGAGGACAGCCCCTACGAGCAGTACTTC
size: .; J: TRBJ1-5; V: TRBV5-1; D: .; CDR3: CASSLDPRVNQPQHF; DNA: TGCGCCAGCAGCTTGGATCCCAGGGTGAATCAGCCCCAGCATTTT
size: .; J: TRBJ2-1; V: TRBV7-3; D: .; CDR3: CASSAQTGTQFF; DNA: TGTGCCAGCAGCGCCCAAACCGGGACTCAGTTCTTC
size: .; J: TRBJ2-3; V: TRBV7-8; D: TRBD2; CDR3: CASSFGTRDTDTQYF; DNA: TGTGCCAGCAGCTTCGGGACTAGGGACACAGATACGCAGTATTTT
size: .; J: TRBJ1-1; V: TRBV7-9; D: TRBD1; CDR3: CASSRDRGGGVNTEAFF; DNA: TGTGCCAGCAGCCGGGACAGGGGTGGAGGAGTAAACACTGAAGCTTTCTTT
size: once; J: TRBJ1-5; V: TRBV6-2/TRBV6-3; D: TRBD1; CDR3: CASSSRQGGNQPQHF; DNA: TGTGCCAGCAGCTCACGACAGGGCGGCAATCAGCCCCAGCATTTT
size: few; J: TRBJ2-7; V: TRBV12-3/TRBV12-4; D: TRBD1; CDR3: CASTPTGVSEQYF; DNA: TGTGCCAGCACCCCGACAGGGGTAAGCGAGCAGTACTTC
size: .; J: TRBJ2-7; V: TRBV19; D: TRBD2; CDR3: CASSPGNPSGSYEQYF; DNA: TGTGCCAGTAGCCCCGGTAATCCTAGCGGGAGCTACGAGCAGTACTTC
size: few; J: TRBJ2-7; V: TRBV21-1; D: .; CDR3: CASILAAPGYPYEQYF; DNA: TGTGCCAGCATACTAGCGGCTCCCGGGTATCCCTACGAGCAGTACTTC
size: .; J: TRBJ2-3; V: TRBV5-6; D: TRBD1; CDR3: CASSLGTGVGTDTQYF; DNA: TGTGCCAGCAGCTTGGGCACAGGGGTTGGCACAGATACGCAGTATTTT
size: .; J: TRBJ1-5; V: TRBV30; D: .; CDR3: CAWSAGALNQPQHF; DNA: TGTGCCTGGAGTGCAGGGGCGCTGAATCAGCCCCAGCATTTT
size: .; J: TRBJ1-2; V: TRBV7-9; D: .; CDR3: CASSLESSGGYTF; DNA: TGTGCCAGCAGCTTAGAGTCGAGCGGAGGCTACACCTTC
size: .; J: TRBJ2-7; V: TRBV11-2; D: .; CDR3: CASSLAYRDHEQYF; DNA: TGTGCCAGCAGCTTAGCGTACAGGGACCACGAGCAGTACTTC
size: .; J: TRBJ1-4; V: TRBV18; D: .; CDR3: CASSLASEKLFF; DNA: TGTGCCAGCTCCCTGGCCTCCGAAAAACTGTTTTTT
size: .; J: TRBJ1-4; V: TRBV6-5; D: .; CDR3: CASSRQSDLGEKLFF; DNA: TGTGCCAGCAGTCGACAGTCCGACCTGGGAGAAAAACTGTTTTTT
size: .; J: TRBJ1-2; V: TRBV19; D: .; CDR3: CASSIPYRGGPGYTF; DNA: TGTGCCAGTAGTATCCCCTACAGAGGAGGTCCTGGCTACACCTTC
size: .; J: TRBJ1-2; V: TRBV5-1; D: .; CDR3: CASSLNTDIYGYTF; DNA: TGCGCCAGCAGCTTGAATACGGACATCTATGGCTACACCTTC
size: .; J: TRBJ1-3; V: TRBV6-5; D: .; CDR3: CASSYSLSGNTIYF; DNA: TGTGCCAGCAGTTACTCTCTTTCAGGGAACACCATATATTTT
size: once; J: TRBJ2-2; V: TRBV5-4; D: TRBD1; CDR3: CASSSRGRGRTGELFF; DNA: TGTGCCAGCAGCTCCCGGGGAAGGGGGCGGACCGGGGAGCTGTTTTTT
size: .; J: TRBJ2-2; V: TRBV10-3; D: .; CDR3: CAIRPDSTGELFF; DNA: TGTGCCATCAGGCCTGACAGCACCGGGGAGCTGTTTTTT
size: .; J: TRBJ2-5; V: TRBV5-1; D: TRBD1; CDR3: CASSFDRDKTQYF; DNA: TGCGCCAGCAGCTTTGACAGGGATAAGACCCAGTACTTC
size: .; J: TRBJ2-7; V: TRBV3-1/TRBV3-2; D: TRBD1; CDR3: CASSQTKQGSDEQYF; DNA: TGTGCCAGCAGCCAAACAAAACAGGGGTCGGACGAGCAGTACTTC
size: .; J: TRBJ2-1; V: TRBV19; D: TRBD1; CDR3: CASRGQGAYNEQFF; DNA: TGTGCCAGTAGAGGACAGGGTGCCTACAATGAGCAGTTCTTC
size: .; J: TRBJ2-1; V: TRBV6-1; D: TRBD2; CDR3: CASSEVAGYNEQFF; DNA: TGTGCCAGCAGTGAAGTAGCGGGGTACAATGAGCAGTTCTTC
size: .; J: TRBJ2-7; V: TRBV3-1/TRBV3-2; D: TRBD2; CDR3: CASSQDPSGYEQYF; DNA: TGTGCCAGCAGCCAAGACCCTAGCGGGTACGAGCAGTACTTC
size: .; J: TRBJ2-7; V: TRBV28; D: TRBD1; CDR3: CASNHPDRGLGEQYF; DNA: TGTGCCAGCAACCACCCCGACAGGGGGCTAGGTGAGCAGTACTTC
size: few; J: TRBJ1-1; V: TRBV29-1; D: .; CDR3: CSVLKQGRDVDTEAFF; DNA: TGCAGCGTTCTAAAGCAGGGGCGAGATGTTGACACTGAAGCTTTCTTT
size: .; J: TRBJ2-1; V: TRBV28; D: TRBD2; CDR3: CASSSIIPGLAVRVEQFF; DNA: TGTGCCAGCAGTTCCATCATCCCCGGACTAGCGGTTAGGGTTGAGCAGTTCTTC
size: .; J: TRBJ2-2; V: TRBV7-6; D: .; CDR3: CASSLVTGLGTGELFF; DNA: TGTGCCAGCAGCTTAGTAACAGGGCTGGGCACCGGGGAGCTGTTTTTT
size: .; J: TRBJ1-2; V: TRBV21-1; D: .; CDR3: CASSKVKCAGGAGIYGYTF; DNA: TGTGCCAGCAGCAAAGTTAAGTGCGCAGGGGGCGCGGGTATCTATGGCTACACCTTC
size: few; J: TRBJ2-2; V: TRBV4-3; D: .; CDR3: CASSQETSSAINTGELFF; DNA: TGCGCCAGCAGCCAAGAGACTAGTTCCGCTATTAACACCGGGGAGCTGTTTTTT
size: .; J: TRBJ1-1; V: TRBV5-4; D: .; CDR3: CASSLLDYRQNTEAFF; DNA: TGTGCCAGCAGCTTACTCGACTACCGACAGAACACTGAAGCTTTCTTT
size: .; J: TRBJ2-7; V: TRBV6-2/TRBV6-3; D: TRBD2; CDR3: CASSKTSGRRSYEQYF; DNA: TGTGCCAGCAGTAAGACTAGCGGGAGAAGGTCCTACGAGCAGTACTTC
size: few; J: TRBJ2-7; V: TRBV5-1; D: TRBD2; CDR3: CASSFRASGYEQYF; DNA: TGCGCCAGCAGCTTTCGGGCTAGCGGCTACGAGCAGTACTTC
size: .; J: TRBJ1-3; V: TRBV5-1; D: .; CDR3: CASSSTTGSGNTIYF; DNA: TGCGCCAGCAGCTCTACTACAGGGTCTGGAAACACCATATATTTT
size: .; J: TRBJ2-7; V: TRBV11-2; D: .; CDR3: CASSLRGPSSYEQYF; DNA: TGTGCCAGCAGCTTACGAGGGCCCAGCTCCTACGAGCAGTACTTC